This note documents a single T cell receptor (beta chain) sequence. This clone was recorded a few times. Its antigen is still unknown. Base qualities are missing; no much larger clone stands one base away. The CDR3 regions of human TCRbeta chains were analyzed by immunosequencing. The authors' analysis ran thus. Repertoire TCRs were checked for matches against a reference library of SARS-CoV-2-specific TCRs that had been generated using the MIRA antigen-specificity platform. Breadth was defined as the fraction of unique TCRs that were SARS-CoV-2-associated, and depth was defined as the fraction of total T cells that were SARS-CoV-2-associated. Using the MIRA data, each spike-specific TCR was assigned both to the spike region to which the TCR was reactive and to a CD4 or CD8 class. Log10-transformed breadth and depth values were compared by one-way ANOVA with Sidak's multiple comparisons tests. Imported from immuneACCESS, the table was reduced by TCRdb to in-frame sequences with V and J called. These copies leave out some clones; in studies compared against another copy, an unresolved V gene accounts for under half, and the cause of the remainder is not known. V and J calls plus clone size are reproduced from that table; the DNA served to infer D and trimming. This sample lists 89,000 or so clones; around 83% were detected once. In total, the top ten clones hold around 5.9% of the sample.

These data are taken from a study of T cell responses to AZD1222 COVID-19 vaccine (dated by TCRdb to the early 2020s). Study-wide context: TCR sequencing was performed for 230 to 250 trial participants, of whom roughly 200 were given two doses of AZD1222 and around 25 were given two doses of MenACWY control vaccine. Trial participants were enrolled by age into 18-55, 56-69 and 70-plus year subgroups, with around 150, 28 and 57 TCR-sequenced participants respectively. Summary of the overall study and its limitations: Because no day 14 peak-response samples were available, repertoires were characterized only after the peak T cell response. A significant rise in spike-specific TCR breadth and depth was observed after two AZD1222 doses relative to day 0 and relative to MenACWY recipients. Most participants were white British and females outnumbered males, and the authors suggested that clonal diversity may have been underestimated. The vaccine-associated CD4 TCRs covered the entire spike protein, and the dominant responses fell in regions 160-218 and 743-854. Conclusions about previously exposed vaccinees were limited because only a handful of AZD1222 recipients were SARS-CoV-2 seropositive at baseline. Epitopes outside the regions mutated in the B.1.351 and B.1.1.7 variants were reportedly recognized by nearly half of the unique spike-specific TCRs. The 56-69-year group was small, and its depth increase did not reach significance, likely because of low power.

The junction carries 12 bases between V and J, which are trimmed by 6 bases and 3 bases respectively. The CDR3 contains 13 residues, cysteine and phenylalanine counted. Only the CDR3 DNA is retained, 39 bases long and in frame from the first base. Read against the paper, the sample's time point label means: about 28 days (+/-7) after the second vaccine dose. Because spike-specific TCR depth and breadth did not differ between the two schedules, AZD1222 recipients who got a second dose at roughly 4 weeks were pooled with those who got a second dose at roughly 12 weeks. The vaccinee samples were drawn from two UK trials, COV001 and COV002, one of which was a single-blind randomized controlled phase 2/3 trial testing AZD1222 (ChAdOx1 nCoV-19) in healthy adults. For TCRbeta chain sequencing, PBMC samples from trial participants were taken at day 0 and at day 28 after the second dose.

The source is an adult who received the AZD1222 COVID-19 vaccine. The sequence joins TRBV12-3 or TRBV12-4 to TRBJ2-7, and TRBD2 may be the D gene, going by 6 matching bases. The sample in question was peripheral blood, obtained 28 days after the second AZD1222 dose. At the DNA level, the sequence is TGTGCCAGCAGACTCTCCGGGGGCTACGAGCAGTACTTC. Its protein reads: CASRLSGGYEQYF.